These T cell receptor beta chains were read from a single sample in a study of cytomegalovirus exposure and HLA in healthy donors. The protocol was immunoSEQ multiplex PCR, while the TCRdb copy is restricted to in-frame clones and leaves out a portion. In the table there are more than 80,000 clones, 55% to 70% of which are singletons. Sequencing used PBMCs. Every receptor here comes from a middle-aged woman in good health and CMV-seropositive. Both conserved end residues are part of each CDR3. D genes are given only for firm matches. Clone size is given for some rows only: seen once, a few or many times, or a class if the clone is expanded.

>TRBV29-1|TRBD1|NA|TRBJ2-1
CSVRSDRGFVISYNEQFF
TGCAGCGTGCGATCGGACAGGGGGTTCGTAATCTCCTACAATGAGCAGTTCTTC
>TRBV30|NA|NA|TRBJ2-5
CAWSPRQETQYF
TGTGCCTGGAGCCCTCGCCAAGAGACCCAGTACTTC
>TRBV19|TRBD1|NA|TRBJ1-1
CASQGQGWTEAFF
TGTGCCAGTCAGGGACAGGGGTGGACTGAAGCTTTCTTT
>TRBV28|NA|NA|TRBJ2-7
CASSSSGTTLSYEQYF
TGTGCCAGCAGTTCATCCGGGACAACCCTATCCTACGAGCAGTACTTC
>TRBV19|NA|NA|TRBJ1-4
CASSIPVPRGSNEKLFF
TGTGCCAGTAGTATCCCCGTTCCCCGGGGATCTAATGAAAAACTGTTTTTT
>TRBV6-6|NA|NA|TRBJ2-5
CASRGDNQETQYF
TGTGCCAGCCGGGGAGACAACCAAGAGACCCAGTACTTC
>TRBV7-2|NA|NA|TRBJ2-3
CASTRTSTDTQYF
TGTGCCAGCACCCGTACTAGCACAGATACGCAGTATTTT
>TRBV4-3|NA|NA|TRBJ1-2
CASSQSDRWNGYTF
TGCGCCAGCAGCCAATCTGACAGATGGAATGGCTACACCTTC
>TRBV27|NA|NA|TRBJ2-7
CASSLMSSYEQYF
TGTGCCAGCAGTTTGATGAGCTCCTACGAGCAGTACTTC
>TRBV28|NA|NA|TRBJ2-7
CASSSGWSGGSRYEQYF
TGTGCCAGCAGTTCTGGCTGGTCAGGTGGTTCTCGCTACGAGCAGTACTTC
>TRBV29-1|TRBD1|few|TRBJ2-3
CSATARQGSTDTQYF
TGCAGCGCCACAGCTAGACAGGGTTCAACAGATACGCAGTATTTT
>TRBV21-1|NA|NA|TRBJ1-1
CASSARTGRSEAFF
TGTGCCAGCAGCGCACGGACAGGTAGGAGTGAAGCTTTCTTT
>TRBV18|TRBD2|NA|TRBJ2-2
CASSPPLAGVGGELFF
TGTGCCAGCTCACCACCACTAGCGGGAGTTGGAGGGGAGCTGTTTTTT
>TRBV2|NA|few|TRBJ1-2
CASSDSGRYGYTF
TGTGCCAGCAGTGACTCCGGGAGGTATGGCTACACCTTC
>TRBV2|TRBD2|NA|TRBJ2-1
CASRQGLAGDNEQFF
TGTGCCAGCAGACAAGGACTAGCGGGTGACAATGAGCAGTTCTTC
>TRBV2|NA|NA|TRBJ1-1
CASSVSTEAFF
TGTGCCAGCAGTGTTTCAACTGAAGCTTTCTTT
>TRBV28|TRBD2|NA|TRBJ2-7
CASSEPGLAGAYEQYF
TGTGCCAGCAGTGAGCCGGGACTAGCGGGAGCTTACGAGCAGTACTTC
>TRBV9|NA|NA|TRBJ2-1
CASSVAQGADEQFF
TGTGCCAGCAGCGTAGCTCAAGGAGCTGATGAGCAGTTCTTC
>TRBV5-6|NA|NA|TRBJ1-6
CASSRGRGNSPLHF
TGTGCCAGCAGCCGCGGACGGGGTAATTCACCCCTCCACTTT
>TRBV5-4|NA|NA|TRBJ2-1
CASSLRYNEQFF
TGTGCCAGCAGCTTGCGGTACAATGAGCAGTTCTTC
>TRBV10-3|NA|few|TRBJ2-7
CAISESISGDYTSYEQYF
TGTGCCATCAGTGAGTCGATTAGCGGAGACTATACTTCCTACGAGCAGTACTTC
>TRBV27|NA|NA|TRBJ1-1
CASSLWQGGVNTEAFF
TGTGCCAGCAGTTTATGGCAGGGTGGCGTGAACACTGAAGCTTTCTTT
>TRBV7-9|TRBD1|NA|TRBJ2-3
CASSLRTGSTDTQYF
TGTGCCAGCAGCCTAAGGACAGGGAGCACAGATACGCAGTATTTT
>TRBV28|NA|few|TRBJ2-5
CASSSETQYF
TGTGCCAGCAGTTCGGAGACCCAGTACTTC
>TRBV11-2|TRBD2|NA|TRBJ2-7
CASSSLGLAYEQYF
TGTGCCAGCAGCTCGCTAGGACTAGCCTACGAGCAGTACTTC
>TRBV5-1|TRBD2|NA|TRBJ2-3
CASSLGLAGGPSDTQYF
TGCGCCAGCAGCTTGGGACTAGCGGGAGGGCCCTCCGATACGCAGTATTTT
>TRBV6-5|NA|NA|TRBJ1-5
CASSLSGQLGQPQHF
TGTGCCAGCAGTTTGAGCGGACAGTTGGGACAGCCCCAGCATTTT
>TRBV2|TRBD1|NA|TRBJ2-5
CASSEVIRQGQTQYF
TGTGCCAGCAGTGAAGTGATAAGACAGGGACAGACCCAGTACTTC
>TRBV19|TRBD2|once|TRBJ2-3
CASAPGLAGIADTQYF
TGTGCCAGTGCTCCCGGACTAGCGGGAATCGCAGATACGCAGTATTTT
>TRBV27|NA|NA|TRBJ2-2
CASSFGFGPGELFF
TGTGCCAGCAGTTTTGGTTTTGGGCCCGGGGAGCTGTTTTTT
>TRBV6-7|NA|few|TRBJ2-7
CASSGLRAAWKQYF
TGTGCCAGCAGTGGCCTCAGAGCGGCATGGAAGCAGTACTTC
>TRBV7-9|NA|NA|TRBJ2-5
CASSLSGWETQYF
TGTGCCAGCAGCTTGTCAGGTTGGGAGACCCAGTACTTC
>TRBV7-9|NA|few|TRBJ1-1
CSSSLSHSKAFF
TGTTCCAGCAGCTTAAGCCACAGCAAAGCTTTCTTT
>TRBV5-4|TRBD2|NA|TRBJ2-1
CASSSGLASGNEQFF
TGTGCCAGCAGCTCGGGACTAGCAAGCGGCAATGAGCAGTTCTTC
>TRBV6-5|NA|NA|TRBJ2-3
CASRLFSTDTQYF
TGTGCCAGTCGACTGTTTAGCACAGATACGCAGTATTTT
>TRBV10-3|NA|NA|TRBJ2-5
CAISESGPGAETQYF
TGTGCCATCAGTGAGTCAGGGCCAGGGGCAGAGACCCAGTACTTC
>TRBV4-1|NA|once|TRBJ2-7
CAATGYSTYEQYF
TGCGCCGCAACAGGGTACTCCACCTACGAGCAGTACTTC
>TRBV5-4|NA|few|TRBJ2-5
CASSLQGTQETQYF
TGTGCCAGCAGCTTGCAGGGGACCCAAGAGACCCAGTACTTC
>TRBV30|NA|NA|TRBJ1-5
CAGGHSNQPQHF
TGTGCCGGAGGCCATAGCAATCAGCCCCAGCATTTT
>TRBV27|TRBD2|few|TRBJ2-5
CASSFVRGLAGVRGVETQYF
TGTGCCAGCAGTTTTGTTAGGGGACTAGCGGGAGTTAGGGGCGTGGAGACCCAGTACTTC
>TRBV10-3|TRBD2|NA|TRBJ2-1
CAISDSGRANEQFF
TGTGCCATCAGTGATAGCGGGAGGGCTAATGAGCAGTTCTTC
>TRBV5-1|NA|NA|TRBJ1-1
CASSLMGALNTEAFF
TGCGCCAGCAGCTTGATGGGGGCCTTGAACACTGAAGCTTTCTTT
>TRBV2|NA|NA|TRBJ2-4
CAPRENIQYF
TGTGCCCCCCGGGAAAACATTCAGTACTTC
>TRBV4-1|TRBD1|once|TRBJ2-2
CASSPRQGATGELFF
TGCGCCAGCAGCCCTCGACAGGGGGCGACCGGGGAGCTGTTTTTT
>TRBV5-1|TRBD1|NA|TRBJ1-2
CASSSGQGDYGYTF
TGCGCCAGCAGCTCGGGACAGGGTGACTATGGCTACACCTTC